Sequencing of this TCR beta chain was carried out in a study of control samples from healthy donors and cancer patients. This clone was seen only once. Per the germline V gene, CDR1 is SEHNR and CDR2 is FQNEAQ (reference sequence). Trimming stripped 1 base from V and 5 bases from J, with 8 bases between. This CDR3 region has 13 residues. Profiling relied on immunoSEQ multiplex PCR, and the TCRdb table lists in-frame clones only, not all of them. The sample consists of around 250,000 clones, over 70% of them appearing once. The sample was PBMCs. The genes are TRBV7-9 and TRBJ1-1; tentatively, D is TRBD1 (6 bases). The source of this sequence is a woman aged 60-70 years with lung cancer. The CDR3 region is CASSLETGTEAFF. CDR3 DNA: TGTGCCAGCAGCTTAGAAACAGGGACTGAAGCTTTCTTT.